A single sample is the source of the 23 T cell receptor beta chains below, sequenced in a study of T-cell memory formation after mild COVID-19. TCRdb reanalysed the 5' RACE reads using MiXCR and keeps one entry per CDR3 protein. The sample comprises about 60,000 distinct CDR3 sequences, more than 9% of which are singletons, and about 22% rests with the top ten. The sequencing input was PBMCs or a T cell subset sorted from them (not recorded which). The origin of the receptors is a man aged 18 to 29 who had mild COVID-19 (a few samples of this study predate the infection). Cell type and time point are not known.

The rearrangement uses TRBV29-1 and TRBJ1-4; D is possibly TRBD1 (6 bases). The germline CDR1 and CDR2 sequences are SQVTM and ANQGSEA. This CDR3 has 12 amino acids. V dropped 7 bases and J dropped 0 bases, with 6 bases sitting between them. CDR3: CSAGATNEKLFF. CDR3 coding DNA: TGCAGCGCAGGGGCAACTAATGAAAAACTGTTTTTT.

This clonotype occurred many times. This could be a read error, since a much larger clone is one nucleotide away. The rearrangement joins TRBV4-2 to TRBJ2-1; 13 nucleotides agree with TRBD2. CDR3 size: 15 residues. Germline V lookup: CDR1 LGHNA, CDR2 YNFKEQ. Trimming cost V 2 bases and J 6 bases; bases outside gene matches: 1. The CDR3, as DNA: TGTGCCAGCAGCCAAACTAGCGGGGGGGCCAATGAGCAGTTCTTC. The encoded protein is CASSQTSGGANEQFF.

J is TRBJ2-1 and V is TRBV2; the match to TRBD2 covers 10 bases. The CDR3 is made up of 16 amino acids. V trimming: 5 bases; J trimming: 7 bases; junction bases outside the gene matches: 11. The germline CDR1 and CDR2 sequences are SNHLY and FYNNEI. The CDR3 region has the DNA TGTGCCAGCAGTCGGCGCGTAGCGGGGGGTTTGAATGAGCAGTTCTTC. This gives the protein CASSRRVAGGLNEQFF.

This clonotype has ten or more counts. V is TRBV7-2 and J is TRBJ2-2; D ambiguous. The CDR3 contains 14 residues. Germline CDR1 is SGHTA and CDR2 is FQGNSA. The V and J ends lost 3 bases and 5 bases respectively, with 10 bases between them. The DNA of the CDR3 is TGTGCCAGCAGCTTGCACTCTGGGACCGGGGAGCTGTTTTTT. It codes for CASSLHSGTGELFF. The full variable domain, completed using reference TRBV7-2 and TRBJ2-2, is GAGVSQSPSNKVTEKGKDVELRCDPISGHTALYWYRQSLGQGLEFLIYFQGNSAPDKSGLPSDRFSAERTGGSVSTLTIQRTQQEDSAVYLCASSLHSGTGELFFGEGSRLTVL.

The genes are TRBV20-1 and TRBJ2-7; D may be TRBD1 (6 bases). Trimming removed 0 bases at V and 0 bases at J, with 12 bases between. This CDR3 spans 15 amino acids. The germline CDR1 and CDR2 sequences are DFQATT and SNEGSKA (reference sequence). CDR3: CSARDLAGASYEQYF. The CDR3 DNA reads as TGCAGTGCTAGAGATCTGGCAGGGGCCTCCTACGAGCAGTACTTC.

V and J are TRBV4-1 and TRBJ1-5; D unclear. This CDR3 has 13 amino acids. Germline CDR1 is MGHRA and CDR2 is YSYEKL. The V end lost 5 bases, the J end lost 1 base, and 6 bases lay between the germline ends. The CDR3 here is CASSYNSNQPQHF. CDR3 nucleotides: TGCGCCAGCAGCTACAACAGCAATCAGCCCCAGCATTTT.

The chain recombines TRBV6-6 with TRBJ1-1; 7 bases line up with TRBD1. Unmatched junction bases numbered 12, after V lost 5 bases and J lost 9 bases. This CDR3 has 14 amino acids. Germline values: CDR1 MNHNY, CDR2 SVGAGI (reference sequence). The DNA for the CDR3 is TGTGCCAGCAGTAACAGGGGAGAAGGCTCCCAAGCTTTCTTT. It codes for CASSNRGEGSQAFF.

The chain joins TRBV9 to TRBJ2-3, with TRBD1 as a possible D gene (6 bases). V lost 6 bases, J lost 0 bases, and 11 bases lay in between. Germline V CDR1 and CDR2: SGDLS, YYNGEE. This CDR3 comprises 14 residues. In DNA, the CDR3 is TGTGCCAGCACCCTGGACAGTAGCACAGATACGCAGTATTTT. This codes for CASTLDSSTDTQYF.

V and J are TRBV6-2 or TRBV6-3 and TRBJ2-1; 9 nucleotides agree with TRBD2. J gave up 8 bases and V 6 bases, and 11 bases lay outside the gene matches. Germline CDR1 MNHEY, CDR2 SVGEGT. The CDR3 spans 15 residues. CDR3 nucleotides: TGTGCCAGCAGACGTCCCGGGACTAGCAAGGATGAGCAGTTCTTC. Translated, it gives CASRRPGTSKDEQFF.

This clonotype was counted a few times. The CDR3 protein is CASSIGNEQFF. In DNA, the CDR3 is TGTGCCAGTAGTATCGGCAATGAGCAGTTCTTC. The chain has TRBV19 and TRBJ2-1; D is unclear. The ends were cut back, 3 bases at V and 6 bases at J, with 3 bases in the middle. Germline CDR1 is LNHDA and CDR2 is SQIVND (reference sequence). The length of the CDR3 is 11 residues. Looking up the rest from reference TRBV19 and TRBJ2-1 gives the full variable domain: DGGITQSPKYLFRKEGQNVTLSCEQNLNHDAMYWYRQDPGQGLRLIYYSQIVNDFQKGDIAEGYSVSREKKESFPLTVTSAQKNPTAFYLCASSIGNEQFFGPGTRLTVL.

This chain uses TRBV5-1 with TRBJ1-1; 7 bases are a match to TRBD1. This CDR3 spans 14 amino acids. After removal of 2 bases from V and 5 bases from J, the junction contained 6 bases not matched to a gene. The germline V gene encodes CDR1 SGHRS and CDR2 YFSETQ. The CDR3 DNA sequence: TGCGCCAGCAGCTTAAGGACAGGCGGAACTGAAGCTTTCTTT. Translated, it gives CASSLRTGGTEAFF.

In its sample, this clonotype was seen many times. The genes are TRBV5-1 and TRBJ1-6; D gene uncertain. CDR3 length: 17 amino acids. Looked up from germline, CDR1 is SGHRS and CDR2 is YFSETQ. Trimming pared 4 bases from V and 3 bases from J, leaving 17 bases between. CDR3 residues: CASSPASGSDYNSPLHF. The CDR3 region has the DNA TGCGCCAGCAGCCCGGCCTCGGGGAGCGACTATAATTCACCCCTCCACTTT.

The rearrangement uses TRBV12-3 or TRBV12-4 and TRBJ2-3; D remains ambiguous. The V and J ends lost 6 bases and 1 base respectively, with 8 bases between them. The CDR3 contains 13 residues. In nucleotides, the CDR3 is TGTGCCAGCAGCCCGACTGGCACAGATACGCAGTATTTT. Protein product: CASSPTGTDTQYF.

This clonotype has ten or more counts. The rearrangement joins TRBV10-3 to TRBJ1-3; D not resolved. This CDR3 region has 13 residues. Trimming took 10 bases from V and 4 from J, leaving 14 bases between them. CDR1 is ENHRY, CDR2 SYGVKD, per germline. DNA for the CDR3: TGTGCCAGTATTCCAGCGTCCGGAAACACCATATATTTT. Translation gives CASIPASGNTIYF.

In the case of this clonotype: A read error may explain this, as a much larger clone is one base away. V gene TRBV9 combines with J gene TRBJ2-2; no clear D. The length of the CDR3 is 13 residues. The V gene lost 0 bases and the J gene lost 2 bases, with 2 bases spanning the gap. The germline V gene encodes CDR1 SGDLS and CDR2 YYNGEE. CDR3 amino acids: CASSVDNTGELFF. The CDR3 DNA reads TGTGCCAGCAGCGTAGACAACACCGGGGAGCTGTTTTTT.

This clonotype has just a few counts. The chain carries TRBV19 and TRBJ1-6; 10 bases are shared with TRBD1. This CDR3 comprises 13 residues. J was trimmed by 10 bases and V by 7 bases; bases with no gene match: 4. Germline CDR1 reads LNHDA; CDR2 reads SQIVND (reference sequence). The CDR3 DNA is TGTGCCAGTAACGGACAGGGGGTCTCACCCCTCCACTTT. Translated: CASNGQGVSPLHF. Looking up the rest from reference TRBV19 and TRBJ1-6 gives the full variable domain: DGGITQSPKYLFRKEGQNVTLSCEQNLNHDAMYWYRQDPGQGLRLIYYSQIVNDFQKGDIAEGYSVSREKKESFPLTVTSAQKNPTAFYLCASNGQGVSPLHFGNGTRLTVT.

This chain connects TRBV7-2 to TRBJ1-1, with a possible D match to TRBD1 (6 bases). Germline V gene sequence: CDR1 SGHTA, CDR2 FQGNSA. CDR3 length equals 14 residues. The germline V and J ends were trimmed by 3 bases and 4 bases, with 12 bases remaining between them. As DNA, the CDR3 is TGTGCCAGCAGCTTTAGGGGAGGGGGCACTGAAGCTTTCTTT. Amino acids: CASSFRGGGTEAFF.

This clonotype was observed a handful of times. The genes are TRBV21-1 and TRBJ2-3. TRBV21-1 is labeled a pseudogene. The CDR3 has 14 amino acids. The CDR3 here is CASSRHSRTDTQYF. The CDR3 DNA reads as TGTGCCAGCAGCAGACACAGCCGCACAGATACGCAGTATTTT.

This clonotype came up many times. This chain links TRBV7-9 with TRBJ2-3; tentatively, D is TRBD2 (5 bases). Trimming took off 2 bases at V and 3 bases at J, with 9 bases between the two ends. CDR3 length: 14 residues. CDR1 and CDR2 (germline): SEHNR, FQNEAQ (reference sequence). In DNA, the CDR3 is TGTGCCAGCAGCTTACCGCGGGTAACAGATACGCAGTATTTT. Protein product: CASSLPRVTDTQYF.

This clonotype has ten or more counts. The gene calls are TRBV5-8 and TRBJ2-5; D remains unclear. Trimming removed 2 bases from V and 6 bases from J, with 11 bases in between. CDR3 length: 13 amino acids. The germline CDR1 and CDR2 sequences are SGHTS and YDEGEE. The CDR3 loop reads CASSFSLRKTQYF. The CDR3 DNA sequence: TGTGCCAGCAGCTTCAGTCTAAGGAAGACCCAGTACTTC. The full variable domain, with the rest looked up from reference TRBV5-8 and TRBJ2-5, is EAGVTQSPTHLIKTRGQQATLRCSPISGHTSVYWYQQALGLGLQFLLWYDEGEERNRGNFPPRFSGRQFPNYSSELNVNALELEDSALYLCASSFSLRKTQYFGPGTRLLVL.

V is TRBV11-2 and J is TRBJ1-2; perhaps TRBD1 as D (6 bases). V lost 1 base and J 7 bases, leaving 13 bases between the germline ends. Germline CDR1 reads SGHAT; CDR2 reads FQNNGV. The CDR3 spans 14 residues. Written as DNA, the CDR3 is TGTGCCAGCAGCTTAGTCCCAGGGGATGGTGGCTACACCTTC. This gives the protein CASSLVPGDGGYTF.

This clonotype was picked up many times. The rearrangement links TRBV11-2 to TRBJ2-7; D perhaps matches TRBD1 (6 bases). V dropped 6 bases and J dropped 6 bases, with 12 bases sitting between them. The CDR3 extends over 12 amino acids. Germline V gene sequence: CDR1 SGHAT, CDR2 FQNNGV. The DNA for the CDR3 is TGTGCCAGCAGTCCAACAGGGCTCGAGCAGTACTTC. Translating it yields CASSPTGLEQYF.

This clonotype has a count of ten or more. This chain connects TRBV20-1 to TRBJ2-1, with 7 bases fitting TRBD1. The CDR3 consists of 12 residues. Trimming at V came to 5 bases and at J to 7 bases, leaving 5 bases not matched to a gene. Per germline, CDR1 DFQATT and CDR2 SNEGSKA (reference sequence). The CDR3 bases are TGCAGTGCTCCTGACAGGGCTAATGAGCAGTTCTTC. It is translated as CSAPDRANEQFF.